This passage covers 26 T cell receptor beta chains from one sample sequenced in a study of cytomegalovirus exposure and HLA in healthy donors. The PCR employed 60 Vbeta primers together with 13 Jbeta primers. Produced via immunoSEQ multiplex PCR; TCRdb's table is partial and in-frame only. The sample contains about 90,000 clones, 75% to 90% of which appear only once. Sequenced sample: PBMCs. The receptor set was obtained from a man younger than 30 in good health and CMV-seronegative.

This chain links TRBV7-9 with TRBJ2-2; 7 bases agree with TRBD2. Trimming took 4 bases from V and 5 from J; bases not matched to a gene: 1. CDR1 is SEHNR, CDR2 FQNEAQ, per germline (reference sequence). The CDR3 is made up of 13 amino acids. CDR3 in DNA: TGTGCCAGCAGCTGGGGGGGGACCGGGGAGCTGTTTTTT. Its protein is CASSWGGTGELFF. The entire variable domain, with the rest obtained from reference TRBV7-9 and TRBJ2-2, is as follows: DTGVSQNPRHKITKRGQNVTFRCDPISEHNRLYWYRQTLGQGPEFLTYFQNEAQLEKSRLLSDRFSAERPKGSFSTLEIQRTEQGDSAMYLCASSWGGTGELFFGEGSRLTVL.

To note about this clone: The same CDR3 is also encoded by other DNA sequences in this sample. The chain has TRBV2 and TRBJ2-3, with D unclear. V lost 1 base, J lost 5 bases, and 7 bases lay in between. This CDR3 comprises 13 residues. Germline values: CDR1 SNHLY, CDR2 FYNNEI. CDR3 DNA sequence: TGTGCCAGCAGTGAAGGAGGCGGAGATACGCAGTATTTT. It translates to CASSEGGGDTQYF. The full variable domain, rest sourced from reference TRBV2 and TRBJ2-3, is EPEVTQTPSHQVTQMGQEVILRCVPISNHLYFYWYRQILGQKVEFLVSFYNNEISEKSEIFDDQFSVERPDGSNFTLKIRSTKLEDSAMYFCASSEGGGDTQYFGPGTRLTVL.

This clone was found once. J is TRBJ2-1 and V is TRBV6-1; D gene unclear. V lost 0 bases to trimming and J lost 8 bases, with 5 bases between them. The CDR3 has 12 residues. Germline loops: CDR1 MNHNS, CDR2 SASEGT. CDR3 loop: CASSEARYEQFF. The CDR3 nucleotides read TGTGCCAGCAGTGAAGCGCGGTATGAGCAGTTCTTC.

The V gene is TRBV25-1, the J gene TRBJ2-7; D unresolved. Germline CDR1 MGHDK, CDR2 SYGVNS. The CDR3 is made up of 13 amino acids. V dropped 8 bases and J dropped 0 bases, with 11 bases sitting between them. CDR3 sequence: CASSNSPSYEQYF. The CDR3, as DNA: TGTGCCAGCTCCAACTCTCCCTCCTACGAGCAGTACTTC.

This sequence joins TRBV4-3 and TRBJ2-1; the match to TRBD1 covers 7 bases. The CDR3 contains 17 residues. The V gene end was trimmed by 3 bases and the J gene end by 0 bases; junction bases not matched to a gene: 8. Germline CDR1 is LGHNA and CDR2 is YSLEER. CDR3 nucleotides: TGCGCCAGCAGCCAGCGAGCGTGGACAGGCTCCTACAATGAGCAGTTCTTC. This gives the protein CASSQRAWTGSYNEQFF.

The chain is built from TRBV9 and TRBJ1-2, with 7 bases lining up with TRBD1. This CDR3 is 12 amino acids long. Germline V gene sequence: CDR1 SGDLS, CDR2 YYNGEE. The V and J ends lost 5 bases and 5 bases, in that order; junction bases with no gene match: 3. The CDR3 loop reads CASRGGGYGYTF. The CDR3 nucleotides read TGTGCCAGCAGAGGGGGCGGGTATGGCTACACCTTC.

The CDR3 DNA reads TGTGCCAGCAGTACAGGTTCTAACGCTGAAGCTTTCTTT. Its protein is CASSTGSNAEAFF. The chain combines TRBV6-4 with TRBJ1-1; a possible D gene is TRBD1 (5 bases). Germline assignment: CDR1 MRHNA and CDR2 SNTAGT. CDR3 length equals 13 residues. Trimming shortened V by 5 bases and J by 6 bases, and 13 bases separated the two germline ends.

The chain employs TRBV5-1 and TRBJ2-1; no definite D call. This CDR3 contains 13 residues. Between the trimmed V and J ends, which lost 2 bases and 5 bases, there was a span of 8 bases. Per germline, CDR1 SGHRS and CDR2 YFSETQ. CDR3 sequence: CASSFDTDNEQFF. Written as DNA, the CDR3 is TGCGCCAGCAGCTTCGACACGGACAATGAGCAGTTCTTC.

In its sample, this clone was seen a few times. V and J are TRBV6-1 and TRBJ2-7; 9 positions agree with TRBD2. This CDR3 is built from 15 residues. J was trimmed by 0 bases and V by 11 bases; bases with no gene match: 11. Germline CDR1 MNHNS, CDR2 SASEGT. The CDR3 is CAGSTRLADSYEQYF. The CDR3 DNA sequence: TGTGCCGGATCTACTAGACTAGCGGACTCCTACGAGCAGTACTTC.

Note on this clone: The sample holds other DNA sequences that translate to the same CDR3. The chain uses TRBV5-4 and TRBJ1-1; possible D gene TRBD1, 6 bases. Germline V gene sequence: CDR1 SGHNT, CDR2 YYREEE (reference sequence). The CDR3 consists of 14 residues. The ends were cut back, 1 base at V and 1 base at J, with 8 bases in the middle. The CDR3 DNA sequence: TGTGCCAGCAGCTTGCCGGGACAGAACACTGAAGCTTTCTTT. Protein: CASSLPGQNTEAFF.

The chain combines TRBV7-2 with TRBJ2-3; 14 positions match TRBD2. CDR1 and CDR2 from the germline V gene are SGHTA and FQGNSA. The CDR3 runs to 18 residues. After removal of 1 base from V and 2 bases from J, the junction contained 5 bases not matched to a gene. DNA for the CDR3: TGTGCCAGCAGCTTAGGGACTAGCGGGAGGCGGAACACAGATACGCAGTATTTT. Translating gives CASSLGTSGRRNTDTQYF.

V gene TRBV6-1 combines with J gene TRBJ1-2, with D maybe TRBD1 (6 bases). The CDR3 length is 13 residues. The germline gives CDR1 MNHNS, CDR2 SASEGT. The V and J ends lost 6 bases and 8 bases respectively, with 16 bases between them. CDR3 coding DNA: TGTGCCAGCAGAGTAGTGGGGGCTGGAGGCTACACCTTC. It yields the protein CASRVVGAGGYTF.

V usage is TRBV29-1 and J usage is TRBJ2-1; 9 bases map to TRBD1. Germline V lookup: CDR1 SQVTM, CDR2 ANQGSEA. With 6 bases clipped from V and 0 bases from J, the junction kept 6 bases outside the gene matches. The length of the CDR3 is 15 residues. In DNA form, the CDR3 reads TGCAGCGTATCACAGGGGGCAAGCTCCTACAATGAGCAGTTCTTC. Its translation: CSVSQGASSYNEQFF.

The J gene is TRBJ2-7, the V gene TRBV7-8; 9 nucleotides line up with TRBD1. CDR3 length: 15 amino acids. Germline V gene sequence: CDR1 SGHVS, CDR2 FQNEAQ. V lost 5 bases, J lost 7 bases, and 12 bases stayed unmatched. The CDR3 DNA reads TGTGCCAGCAGCCTACCGGGACAGGGTTTGGGGGAGCAGTACTTC. It encodes CASSLPGQGLGEQYF. The full variable domain, in which reference TRBV7-8 and TRBJ2-7 provide the parts outside the CDR3, is GAGVSQSPRYKVAKRGQDVALRCDPISGHVSLFWYQQALGQGPEFLTYFQNEAQLDKSGLPSDRFFAERPEGSVSTLKIQRTQQEDSAVYLCASSLPGQGLGEQYFGPGTRLTVT.

The chain has TRBV19 and TRBJ2-5, with 8 bases identical to TRBD2. Losses at the gene ends were 6 bases for V and 2 bases for J; bases not matched to a gene: 11. In germline, CDR1 is LNHDA, CDR2 SQIVND (reference sequence). This CDR3 has 16 amino acids. CDR3 in amino acids: CASRGRTSGIQETQYF. DNA of the CDR3: TGTGCCAGTAGGGGACGTACTAGCGGAATACAAGAGACCCAGTACTTC.

V gene TRBV2 combines with J gene TRBJ2-3; 7 nucleotides agree with TRBD2. The V gene end was trimmed by 3 bases and the J gene end by 0 bases; junction bases not matched to a gene: 15. Germline CDR1 and CDR2: SNHLY and FYNNEI. CDR3 length: 19 amino acids. DNA for the CDR3: TGTGCCAGCAGTGATCTTGAGGGAGGGCCCCAATCAAGCACAGATACGCAGTATTTT. Translating gives CASSDLEGGPQSSTDTQYF.

The chain joins TRBV5-5 to TRBJ2-3; no clear D. Germline CDR1 SGHKS, CDR2 YYEKEE (reference sequence). The CDR3 covers 14 residues. Trimming shortened V by 4 bases and J by 1 base, and 10 bases separated the two germline ends. CDR3: CASSPTIGTDTQYF. The CDR3 DNA reads TGTGCCAGCAGCCCGACAATAGGCACAGATACGCAGTATTTT.

J is TRBJ2-2 and V is TRBV4-2; the D is unclear. The CDR3 extends over 14 amino acids. Trimming stripped 1 base from V and 2 bases from J, with 5 bases between. Per germline, CDR1 LGHNA and CDR2 YNFKEQ. The CDR3 nucleotides read TGTGCCAGCAGCCAAGCCGGTAACACCGGGGAGCTGTTTTTT. Amino acid sequence: CASSQAGNTGELFF.

The chain has TRBV28 and TRBJ1-4; D call uncertain. The germline gives CDR1 MDHEN, CDR2 SYDVKM. V gave up 5 bases and J gave up 8 bases, with 9 bases separating them. This CDR3 contains 12 residues. The CDR3 reads CASSPRREKLFF. The CDR3 DNA follows: TGTGCCAGCAGTCCCCGCCGGGAAAAACTGTTTTTT.

The J gene is TRBJ1-2, the V gene TRBV4-2; D is possibly TRBD1 (6 bases). CDR1 and CDR2 (germline): LGHNA, YNFKEQ. This CDR3 region has 16 residues. The germline V and J ends were trimmed by 4 bases and 5 bases, with 20 bases remaining between them. The CDR3 region has the DNA TGTGCCAGCAGCCCGTCCGGGACACGTGGATTGTATGGCTACACCTTC. Translated: CASSPSGTRGLYGYTF.

The CDR3 spells CAIRSLGGGAETQYF. Here the CDR3 DNA reads TGTGCCATCCGATCCCTCGGGGGGGGAGCAGAGACCCAGTACTTC. The rearrangement joins TRBV2 to TRBJ2-5; 8 positions match TRBD2. This CDR3 has 15 residues. From germline, CDR1 is SNHLY and CDR2 FYNNEI. Trimming removed 10 bases from V and 4 bases from J; junction bases left unmatched: 14.

The chain recombines TRBV18 with TRBJ2-7; TRBD1 agrees at 8 bases. The CDR3 spans 14 residues. With 1 base clipped from V and 6 bases from J, the junction kept 5 bases outside the gene matches. Germline V CDR1 and CDR2: KGHSH, LQKENI. CDR3 nucleotide sequence: TGTGCCAGCTCACCACAACAGGGGGAGGCCGAGCAGTACTTC. Translated, it gives CASSPQQGEAEQYF.

This clone was picked up one time. The chain uses TRBV28 and TRBJ2-3; 13 bases line up with TRBD2. Germline values: CDR1 MDHEN, CDR2 SYDVKM. Germline trimming cut 5 bases from V and 2 bases from J; bases unmatched to any gene: 10. The CDR3 is 18 residues long. The chain's CDR3 is CASSPETSGRTFTDTQYF. In nucleotides, the CDR3 is TGTGCCAGCAGTCCGGAGACTAGCGGGAGGACTTTCACAGATACGCAGTATTTT. The full variable domain, rest sourced from reference TRBV28 and TRBJ2-3, is DVKVTQSSRYLVKRTGEKVFLECVQDMDHENMFWYRQDPGLGLRLIYFSYDVKMKEKGDIPEGYSVSREKKERFSLILESASTNQTSMYLCASSPETSGRTFTDTQYFGPGTRLTVL.

The chain recombines TRBV18 with TRBJ2-7, with TRBD2 matching 14 bases. The CDR3 runs 15 residues. Germline CDR1 KGHSH, CDR2 LQKENI. Trimming at V came to 4 bases and at J to 6 bases, leaving 5 bases not matched to a gene. This chain's CDR3 is CASSRGLAGETEQYF. In nucleotides, the CDR3 is TGTGCCAGCTCACGGGGACTAGCGGGAGAAACCGAGCAGTACTTC.

The genes are TRBV7-9 and TRBJ2-7; TRBD1 is a possible D gene (6 bases). V was cut by 1 base and J by 3 bases, with 13 bases left in between. The germline V gene has CDR1 SEHNR and CDR2 FQNEAQ (reference sequence). The CDR3 contains 15 residues. The CDR3 DNA sequence: TGTGCCAGCAGCTTAGAGCAGGGGAAGAGCTACGAGCAGTACTTC. Residues: CASSLEQGKSYEQYF.

This chain connects TRBV11-2 to TRBJ1-1, with TRBD1 matching 9 bases. The length of the CDR3 is 16 residues. Germline values: CDR1 SGHAT, CDR2 FQNNGV. V lost 5 bases, J lost 5 bases, and 12 bases stayed unmatched. CDR3 bases: TGTGCCAGCAGCCTCCTACAGGGGGCAATCGGTACTGAAGCTTTCTTT. Residues: CASSLLQGAIGTEAFF.